The subject of this entry is one T cell receptor beta chain. Original data processing: Amplifying reference gene primers gave estimates of nucleated cell counts. Assay used: immunoSEQ multiplex PCR; TCRdb lists only in-frame clones, some missing. The D gene and trimming were derived from the DNA, and the V and J assignments and clone size from that table. The sample has hundreds of thousands of clones, 85% to 90% seen once. Germline assignment: CDR1 SGHKS and CDR2 YYEKEE (reference sequence). The CDR3 runs to 15 residues. Trimming pared 2 bases from V and 6 bases from J, leaving 18 bases between. The data stem from a study of blood T cell repertoires in COVID-19. On the study more broadly: Some COVID-19 samples were acute and others convalescent; all came from the United States, Italy and Spain. From T cells, B-cell-depleted T cells, or PBMCs came the material, which was cDNA or gDNA.

Sequenced sample: peripheral blood. The rearrangement links TRBV5-5 to TRBJ2-7, with D possibly matching TRBD2 (6 bases). This sequence originates from a woman aged 18-29 years with acute or convalescent COVID-19. CDR3 bases: TGTGCCAGCAGCTTCGGGGGTGCAGGCCTAATCGAGCAGTACTTC. Its protein is CASSFGGAGLIEQYF.